The sequence of this T cell receptor (beta chain) was determined in a study of shared clonotypes between healthy human individuals. Study results and caveats: Sample collection involved blood only; tissue repertoires are likely different. Naive subsets generally had larger estimated richness than memory subsets.

Germline assignment: CDR1 SGHKS and CDR2 YYEKEE (reference sequence). After removal of 5 bases from V and 4 bases from J, the junction contained 9 bases not matched to a gene. This CDR3 has 15 amino acids. Notes on this clone: Its target is not known.

Produced via immunoSEQ multiplex PCR; TCRdb's table is partial and in-frame only. This table has some 800,000 clones, over 90% appearing once. Naive CD8 cells comprised CD45RO-negative, CCR7-positively selected cells, excluding terminally differentiated effector memory CD45RA+ cells. The sequenced sample consisted of naive CD8+ T cells sorted from blood. The TCR comes from a man aged 25 to 40 in good health. The chain joins TRBV5-5 to TRBJ2-7; TRBD2 aligns across 10 bases. The chain's CDR3 is CASRFLAGDGYEQYF. The DNA of the CDR3 is TGTGCCAGCAGGTTTCTAGCGGGAGATGGGTACGAGCAGTACTTC.